Described below is a single TCR beta chain sequence and its context. Its antigen remains unidentified. These data belong to a study of shared clonotypes between healthy human individuals. Overall study context: CD4 naive cells filled three plates per donor, CD4 memory three, CD8 naive two and CD8 memory one.

The trim removed 3 bases at V and 4 bases at J, leaving 4 bases unmatched. This CDR3 is built from 14 residues. Germline CDR1 SGHRS, CDR2 YFSETQ. Sorted subsets were amplified in replicate PCRs using about 210 ng DNA, 25,000 to 30,000 T cell genomes. Assay: immunoSEQ multiplex PCR; the TCRdb copy retains only in-frame clones and omits some. The table records about 710,000 clones, around three quarters of them present only once. Whole-study findings and limits: Unshared clonotypes carried lower generation probabilities than those common to all four donors.

This sequence joins TRBV5-1 and TRBJ2-1, with 7 bases matching TRBD1. This clonotype was obtained from a woman in her 30s in good health. Sample: memory CD4+ T cells sorted from blood. Indicated subset: CD45RA-negative fraction. The CDR3 coding sequence is TGCGCCAGCAGCTCCTACAGGGGTTACAATGAGCAGTTCTTC. Translating it yields CASSSYRGYNEQFF.